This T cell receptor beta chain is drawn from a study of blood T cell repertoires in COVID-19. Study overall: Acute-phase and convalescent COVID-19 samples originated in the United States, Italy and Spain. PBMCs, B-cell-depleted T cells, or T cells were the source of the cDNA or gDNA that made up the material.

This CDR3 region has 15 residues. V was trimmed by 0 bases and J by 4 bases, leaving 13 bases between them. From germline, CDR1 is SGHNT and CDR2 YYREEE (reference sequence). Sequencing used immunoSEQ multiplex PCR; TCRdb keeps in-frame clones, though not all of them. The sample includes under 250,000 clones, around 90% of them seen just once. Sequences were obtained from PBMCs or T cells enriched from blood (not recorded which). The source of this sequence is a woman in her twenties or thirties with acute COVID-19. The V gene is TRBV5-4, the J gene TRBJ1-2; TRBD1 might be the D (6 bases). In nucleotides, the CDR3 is TGTGCCAGCAGCTTGGTCACAGGGAGAGCCTATGGCTACACCTTC. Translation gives CASSLVTGRAYGYTF.